Many counts were recorded for the clone carrying this T cell receptor beta chain. Its antigen is unidentified. This entry comes from a study of spatial heterogeneity in lung cancer. The CDR3 has 13 residues. The V and J ends lost 4 bases and 5 bases respectively, with 8 bases between them. CDR1 and CDR2 from the germline V gene are SGHAT and FQNNGV. As for time point: sample taken at primary tumor resection. Findings and limits, study-wide: Mutation tallies in tumors tracked expanded intratumoral alpha and beta TCR counts.

Each CDR3 protein is one row after TCRdb ran MiXCR on the 5' RACE reads. Of 20,000 or so distinct CDR3 sequences listed, around 8% were seen once; the top ten hold around 23%. Material: lung tumor tissue, obtained at surgery. This sequence joins TRBV11-2 and TRBJ2-2, with a tentative D call TRBD1 (5 bases). The receptor was isolated from a male donor with early-stage non-small cell lung cancer. The CDR3 DNA reads TGTGCCAGCAGCTCCCAGGGAACCGGGGAGCTGTTTTTT. It specifies CASSSQGTGELFF.